This TCR beta chain was sequenced for a study of shared clonotypes between healthy human individuals. Several immunoSEQ 96-well plates shared each subset's DNA, each plate a replicate. Assay used: immunoSEQ multiplex PCR; TCRdb lists only in-frame clones, some missing. Of some 450,000 clones listed, more than 70% are singletons. The donors were all Caucasian adults (living in Nashville, Tennessee). Germline assignment: CDR1 MNHEY and CDR2 SMNVEV (reference sequence). Germline trimming cut 2 bases from V and 6 bases from J; bases unmatched to any gene: 5. There are 14 residues in the CDR3. What was sequenced was PBMCs. The clonotype was recovered from a woman aged 40-49 years in good health. Some clones in this sample may be carry-over from other donors' samples. The V call is TRBV27, the J call TRBJ1-2; 8 bases align to TRBD1. CDR3 sequence: CASSLAGQGNGYTF. For the CDR3, the DNA is TGTGCCAGCAGTTTAGCCGGACAGGGAAATGGCTACACCTTC.